Sequencing of this TCR beta chain was carried out in a study of blood T cell repertoires in COVID-19. Study summary: The samples span acute and convalescent COVID-19 from the United States, Italy and Spain. The analysed material was cDNA or gDNA that came from T cells, B-cell-depleted T cells, or PBMCs.

Per the original methods: Estimation of nucleated cell counts was performed using reference gene primer amplification. Using immunoSEQ multiplex PCR, the repertoire was profiled, and TCRdb retains in-frame clones only, with some absent. Clone size and V and J calls were adopted from that table, with D and trimming inferred from the DNA. The sample gives 40,000 to 50,000 clones, 91% of which show up once; 6.4% is in the top ten. Germline V gene sequence: CDR1 SGHTA, CDR2 FQGNSA. With 4 bases clipped from V and 1 base from J, the junction kept 8 bases outside the gene matches. There are 17 residues in the CDR3.

The material sequenced was peripheral blood. This TCR derives from a man between 65 and 85 years old with active COVID-19. The rearrangement links TRBV7-2 to TRBJ2-3; the match to TRBD2 covers 10 bases. Here the CDR3 reads CASSSRGGTSGTDTQYF. As DNA, the CDR3 is TGTGCCAGCAGCTCGCGTGGAGGGACTAGCGGCACAGATACGCAGTATTTT.